This TCR beta chain was documented in a study of cytomegalovirus exposure and HLA in healthy donors (dated by TCRdb to 2016 to 2017). Concerning the study at large: According to an earlier analysis of around 600 of the donors, 150 million to 200 million T cells yielded 100 million or so unique TCR beta sequences and around 280 Gb of sequence data. Alongside the repertoire data, information on donor age, sex, ethnicity and CMV serostatus was compiled. Rather than using new phenotypic data, the later analysis identified candidate immune exposures from TCR beta sequences and from how often those sequences occurred across donors. Every discovery cohort repertoire had been produced on one sequencing platform. Typing coverage varied by locus: roughly 629-630 donors for A, B, C, DRB1 and DQB1; roughly 510 for DQA1; about 570 for DPA1; 450 to 480 for DPB1. Of the roughly 400 genotyped donors, 81% fell in the genetic ancestry cluster associated with self-reported Caucasian donors. Because of strong linkage in the cohort, roughly five DR-DQ haplotypes were treated as single units for association and clustering. In a later genetic analysis, genome-wide SNP genotypes for about 65% of the roughly 700 donors were used, and that subset was treated as a discovery cohort. Among 300 to 500 genotyped donors of the cohort, an average of roughly 230,000 unique TCR beta nucleotide sequences was sequenced per donor, of which roughly 17% were non-productive. In a later analysis, previously published TCR beta repertoires from hundreds of donors were re-analyzed and high-resolution HLA genotyping was added so that TCR occurrence patterns could be studied. The study aimed to test whether cataloging public T cell receptors could reveal signatures of past pathogen exposure. Besides the first cohort of around 700 subjects, a separate validation cohort made up of over a hundred different subjects was used. An early release that covered several hundred HLA-typed donors contained around 300 gigabases of sequencing data and about 93 million unique TCR sequences. Using immunosequencing, the study profiled T cell repertoires from some 670 subjects and related those repertoires to cytomegalovirus serostatus. To predict cytomegalovirus infection status, the study brought together high-throughput TCR immunosequencing, statistical association of individual TCRs with disease status, and machine learning. HLA typing covered class I and class II loci at four-digit resolution. In an earlier analysis of a few hundred of the donors, high-throughput TCR beta sequencing was used to judge whether each TCR beta V gene segment behaved as functional or pseudogenic.

Receptor libraries were prepared by the immunoSEQ multiplex PCR assay. The multiplex PCR relied on a mix of 60 forward primers for TCR Vbeta segments and 13 reverse primers for TCR Jbeta segments. Amplification of the CDR3 region of rearranged TCR beta genes was performed with a multiplex PCR assay on genomic DNA. The amplified TCR beta libraries were sequenced on the Illumina HiSeq System as 87-base-pair reads. The authors processed their data as follows. A later analysis tallied around 82 million unique TCR beta chains across the 700 or so repertoires, and about 10 million of those chains were shared by two or more donors. Raw reads were error-corrected and collapsed into unique sequences with a nearest-neighbor algorithm that merged closely related sequences to remove PCR and sequencing errors. V, D and J gene segments were assigned by aligning CDR3 sequences to IMGT reference sequences. For a sequence to be retained, at least a six-nucleotide match to both a V gene segment and a J gene segment was required. Rearrangements were classified as productive when the CDR3 lacked stop codons and remained in frame with V and J, and all other rearrangements were classified as non-productive. CDR3 was defined according to IMGT convention as the region running from the second conserved V-encoded cysteine to the conserved J-encoded phenylalanine. Sequences without an unambiguous match to a single V gene segment were excluded from the earlier analysis of several hundred of the donors. An earlier analysis of under 750 of the donors called V segments functional above 56.7% productive rearrangements and segregating when the between-donor standard deviation exceeded 5%. A statistical classification framework was built to diagnose cytomegalovirus status from the catalog of TCR beta chain sequences. In a later analysis, V and J genes were assigned by comparing TCR nucleotide sequences against IMGT/GENE-DB human TR gene sequences. In a later analysis, CDR3 sequences and most-parsimonious VDJ recombination scenarios were assigned using the TCRdist pipeline. In a later analysis, every TCR beta chain was defined by the combination of its CDR3 amino acid sequence and its V-gene family, and reads without a unique V-gene family were dropped. To address suspected cross-contamination and a sequencing artifact, a later analysis removed approximately 600 highly shared, low-generation-probability nucleotide sequences. For each public chain, a later analysis derived a clonal expansion index from normalized ranks of inferred template counts within each repertoire. In a later analysis, generation probabilities were computed using a VDJ recombination model fitted to out-of-frame rearrangements, and the results were checked against IGoR. In a later analysis, TCR-TCR, TCR-HLA and TCR-CMV co-occurrence was scored with hypergeometric tests, and a repertoire-size bias correction was applied to TCR pairs. False discovery rates were estimated in a later analysis by permuting HLA or CMV assignments 20 times. In a later analysis, co-occurring TCRs were grouped using DBSCAN, and TCRdist sequence similarity was added for clustering within HLA-allele-positive subsets. Repertoires with fewer than 30,000 or more than 120,000 public chains, plus five repertoires with anomalous nucleotide sharing, were excluded from co-occurrence clustering. In TCRdb, the immuneACCESS table is reduced to in-frame sequences with V and J assigned. These tables do not hold every clone; where another copy was compared, an unresolved V gene accounts for under half, and the others remain unexplained. The V and J calls and clone size are taken from that table; D and trimming were inferred from the DNA. The sample table lists 140,000 or so clones, around 10% of them with a count of one. Together, the top ten hold approximately 1.8% of the sample.

The research as a whole found: Around 16 rarely observed V segments, including chromosome 9 orphons, were excluded from the earlier analysis of a few hundred of the donors because counts were too low. Linkage disequilibrium might explain the correlated functional status among segregating V segments, but an unknown experimental factor could not be excluded. According to the authors, the approach could potentially be generalized to other disease states and immunological phenotypes. A cluster of highly shared sequence variants was judged likely to be a technical artifact of the sequencing pipeline. In the study, approximately 160 TCR beta chains were listed as associated with cytomegalovirus. In a later analysis, HLA-associated TCR beta chains showed more clonal expansion and lower generation probabilities than non-associated chains that were equally common. In an earlier analysis of about 540 of the donors, most TCR beta V segments were observed in productive rearrangements about 87% or about 30% of the time, broadly matching IMGT annotations. Because some donors lacked HLA typing at each locus, the association tests relied only on the typed subset. In a later analysis, TCR association rates were found to vary across HLA loci, with the most associated TCRs seen for DRB1 alleles and the fewest for HLA-C alleles. A further reported finding was that TCR beta sequences accurately predicted the HLA-A and HLA-B alleles for most subjects in the first cohort. The classifier was reported to diagnose cytomegalovirus status with high specificity and sensitivity in both the original and validation cohorts. In a later analysis, several top co-occurrence clusters were reported to appear linked to parvovirus B19, influenza, CMV and Epstein-Barr virus. In vitro tests confirmed that a few of the cytomegalovirus-associated TCR beta chains recognize cytomegalovirus antigens. In a later analysis, most CMV-associated TCR beta chains were found to appear HLA-restricted, with HLA associations seemingly driven largely by CMV exposure. Presence/absence analyses assumed roughly uniform sequencing depth across donors, an assumption that may not hold. The only immune exposure information available for the cohort was CMV serostatus. In this cohort, only TCR beta chains were sequenced, and detectable features were limited by the absence of alpha or paired-chain data. Because the 87-base-pair reads could not distinguish some IMGT-functional V segments, including TRBV6-2 and TRBV6-3, those segments were excluded. When HLA alleles, especially DR and DQ, strongly co-occurred, attributing TCR associations to individual alleles was difficult. Most TCR sequences were observed very rarely across donors, whereas some public TCRs were present in many individuals. V-gene and J-gene trimming of TCR beta chains was associated with a missense DCLRE1C variant in a later genetic analysis, and the association was replicated in an independent cohort. In a later analysis, about 16,000 TCR beta sequences were associated with specific HLA alleles at a false discovery rate of 0.05. Compared with the roughly 700-donor mean, donors in an Asian-associated ancestry cluster had fewer N-insertions in productive TCRs, according to a later genetic analysis.

The CDR3 sequence holds 20 residues, the cysteine and phenylalanine included. Only the CDR3 DNA stays, 60 bases, in frame from base 1. Looking up the germline V gene yields CDR1 KGHSY and CDR2 FQNENV. V is reduced by 0 bases and J by 0 bases, leaving a spacing of 21 bases between them. As to this clone: There is no known antigen for this receptor. Within one base of it there is no much larger clone, and no base qualities were kept.

The cohort was made up of under 800 healthy bone marrow donors. At the time of sampling, all cohort members were nominally healthy, though unrecorded immune exposures were likely present. The donor tested CMV seronegative and was one of the 352 seronegative cohort members. A peripheral blood sample was collected from each donor, and TCR beta sequencing was performed on peripheral blood mononuclear cells. Genomic DNA was extracted from the blood cell samples with the Qiagen DNeasy Blood Extraction Kit. The chain couples TRBV16 to TRBJ1-5; TRBD1 might be the D gene, on 6 matching bases. This TCR derives from a male donor in good health and CMV-seronegative. Sequencing was performed on PBMCs. CDR3 loop: CASSQSFIGRTAYSNQPQHF. The DNA sequence is TGTGCCAGCAGCCAATCGTTTATCGGTAGGACAGCCTATAGCAATCAGCCCCAGCATTTT. The full variable domain, completed from the reference TRBV16 and TRBJ1-5 proteins outside the CDR3, reads GEEVAQTPKHLVRGEGQKAKLYCAPIKGHSYVFWYQQVLKNEFKFLISFQNENVFDETGMPKERFSAKCLPNSPCSLEIQATKLEDSAVYFCASSQSFIGRTAYSNQPQHFGDGTRLSIL.